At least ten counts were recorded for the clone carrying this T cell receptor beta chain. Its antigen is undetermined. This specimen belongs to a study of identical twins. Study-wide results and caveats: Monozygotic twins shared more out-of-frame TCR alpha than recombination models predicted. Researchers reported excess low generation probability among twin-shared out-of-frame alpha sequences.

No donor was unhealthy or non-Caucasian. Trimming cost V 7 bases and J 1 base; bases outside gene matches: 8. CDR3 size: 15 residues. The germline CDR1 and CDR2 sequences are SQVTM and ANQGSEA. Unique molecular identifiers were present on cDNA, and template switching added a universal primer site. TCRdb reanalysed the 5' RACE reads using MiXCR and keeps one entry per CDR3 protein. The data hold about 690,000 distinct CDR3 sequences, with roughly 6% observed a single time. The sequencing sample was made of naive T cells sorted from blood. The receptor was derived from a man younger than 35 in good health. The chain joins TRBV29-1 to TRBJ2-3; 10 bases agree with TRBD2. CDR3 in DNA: TGCAGCGCCGCAAGGACTAGCGGACGCACAGATACGCAGTATTTT. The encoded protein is CSAARTSGRTDTQYF.